This is a list of T cell receptor beta chains from one sample in a study of cytomegalovirus exposure and HLA in healthy donors. TCRdb's table, derived via immunoSEQ multiplex PCR, lists solely in-frame clones and lacks some. Counted here are fewer than 200,000 clones, roughly 79% occurring once; the ten biggest clones make up just under 5%. Sequencing was done on a sample of PBMCs. These receptors all come from a woman aged 18-35 years in good health and CMV-seropositive. CDR3s include the opening cysteine and the closing phenylalanine or tryptophan. Fields, in order: V gene, J gene, CDR3 protein.

TRBV6-6	TRBJ1-2	CASTLGGDGYTF
TRBV7-2	TRBJ2-5	CASSLAKRGVRETQYF
TRBV2	TRBJ2-1	CASSVRRGGGYNEQFF
TRBV20-1	TRBJ1-1	CSARADSEAFF
TRBV6-5	TRBJ1-3	CASRGSGSGNTIYF
TRBV2	TRBJ1-4	CASSQTRAPTNEKLFF
TRBV9	TRBJ2-7	CASSVDLGPDEQYF
TRBV5-1	TRBJ2-5	CASGTGTAQETQYF
TRBV19	TRBJ2-7	CASSILGTGIHEQYF
TRBV5-6	TRBJ2-5	CASSSLPGTQYF
TRBV5-1	TRBJ2-5	CASSLVSGGETQYF
TRBV4-2	TRBJ2-5	CASSHIPSGEQETQYF
TRBV29-1	TRBJ2-3	CSVESRIGSDTQYF
TRBV6-5	TRBJ1-2	CASSLGGEGYTF
TRBV5-6	TRBJ2-1	CASSLGTGRNEQFF
TRBV9	TRBJ2-2	CASSVGTSGNTGELFF
TRBV5-6	TRBJ2-7	CASSRDRRSEQYF
TRBV5-6	TRBJ1-6	CASSKTANSPLHF
TRBV4-2	TRBJ1-3	CASSLQGGAGNTIYF